This T cell receptor beta chain was profiled in a study of shared clonotypes between healthy human individuals. The CDR3 runs 13 residues. Germline CDR1 is MDHEN and CDR2 is SYDVKM. A CD45RA-negative memory subset and a CD45RA+ naive subset were separated from the CD4+ cells. A remark on this clone: Antigen: not known. Sequence at one end of the junction differs from germline and may be a read error.

The data were produced by immunoSEQ multiplex PCR, yet TCRdb's version contains in-frame clones alone and is incomplete. This table holds approximately 1.5 million clones, approximately 98.5% found once. Overall study results and limits: Between a handful of donors, naive CD4 clonotypes were shared at a level of around 5.2%.

The receptor comes from a man aged 25-45 years in good health. Sequenced: naive CD4+ T cells sorted from blood. As for subset: CD45RA+ positively selected. The chain uses TRBV28 and TRBJ2-7; D is unclear. The DNA for the CDR3 is TGTGCCAGCCGTTTAGAGCCTTCCTACGAGCAGTACTTC. This sequence encodes CASRLEPSYEQYF.